This is a list of T cell receptor beta chains from one sample in a study of T cells after yellow fever vaccination. TCRdb re-called the 5' RACE reads with MiXCR, one entry per CDR3 protein. Of 350,000 to 450,000 distinct CDR3 sequences in the sample, approximately 6% were seen once. Sample: PBMCs, taken 5 days after the yellow fever booster vaccination. These receptors originate from a young man who received the YFV17D yellow fever vaccine. The conserved cysteine and the conserved F or W are not part of the CDR3 here. Fields, in order: V gene, J gene, CDR3 protein.

TRBV14	TRBJ2-5	ASSRQSGTRETQY
TRBV25-1	TRBJ1-2	ASSSGYGYT
TRBV5-1	TRBJ2-7	ASKDRENEQY
TRBV5-1	TRBJ2-1	ASSWLAGVGHNEQF
TRBV6-5	TRBJ2-7	ASSYSTPTLTSSVYEQY
TRBV24-1	TRBJ1-2	ATSATSRGGYT
TRBV6-1	TRBJ1-5	ASSVDRDWPQH
TRBV27	TRBJ1-6	ASRLQGGARSPLH
TRBV7-6	TRBJ2-5	ASSFTWAQETQY
TRBV4-2	TRBJ2-3	ASSQDPSGRVGTDTQY
TRBV7-2	TRBJ2-1	ASRSTGDNEQF
TRBV6-2/TRBV6-3	TRBJ2-7	ASSYHRAEQY
TRBV5-8	TRBJ2-1	ASTPTGYNEQF
TRBV7-9	TRBJ2-3	ASSSRNTADTQY
TRBV28	TRBJ2-7	ASSPAGRFHSYEQY
TRBV4-3	TRBJ2-1	ASSQGVSGTPHEQF
TRBV20-1	TRBJ2-5	CSRAQASGLAGVRTQY
TRBV19	TRBJ1-1	ASSVAGLTEAF
TRBV6-4	TRBJ2-1	ASSALQSYNEQF
TRBV12-3/TRBV12-4	TRBJ2-5	ASTPGTAGGETQY
TRBV29-1	TRBJ2-5	SPETVLETQY
TRBV5-1	TRBJ2-7	ASKVGTGAFYEQY
TRBV9	TRBJ1-1	ASSVGVSNTEAF
TRBV6-5	TRBJ2-1	ASSYGRGYNEQF
TRBV15	TRBJ2-1	ATSILGANEQF
TRBV4-2	TRBJ2-5	ASNTGREETQY
TRBV7-2	TRBJ1-2	ASSLGGEGYGYT
TRBV5-1	TRBJ2-7	ASSSEGGNSYEQY
TRBV12-3/TRBV12-4	TRBJ2-2	ASMEGAGELF
TRBV10-3	TRBJ1-1	AIGKGEAEAF
TRBV20-1	TRBJ2-1	SASREYNEQF
TRBV20-1	TRBJ1-4	SGTPHYPEEKLF
TRBV25-1	TRBJ2-7	ASSAYGTASSYEQY
TRBV30	TRBJ2-5	AWSVAGEGTQY
TRBV4-3	TRBJ2-2	ASRSGINTGELF
TRBV9	TRBJ2-1	ASTPRSSANNEQF
TRBV15	TRBJ2-1	ATSRDKGLEYNEQF
TRBV4-2	TRBJ2-1	ASSQLQGSQMGNEQF
TRBV7-9	TRBJ1-2	ASSLMGNGYT
TRBV23-1	TRBJ1-6	ASSQQAGWDREFYSPLH
TRBV4-3	TRBJ2-6	ASSRILPTGSSGANVLT
TRBV5-4	TRBJ2-3	ASSPWTSSDTQY
TRBV20-1	TRBJ2-5	SAPRREQETQY
TRBV5-5	TRBJ2-1	ASLDRAFSYNEQF